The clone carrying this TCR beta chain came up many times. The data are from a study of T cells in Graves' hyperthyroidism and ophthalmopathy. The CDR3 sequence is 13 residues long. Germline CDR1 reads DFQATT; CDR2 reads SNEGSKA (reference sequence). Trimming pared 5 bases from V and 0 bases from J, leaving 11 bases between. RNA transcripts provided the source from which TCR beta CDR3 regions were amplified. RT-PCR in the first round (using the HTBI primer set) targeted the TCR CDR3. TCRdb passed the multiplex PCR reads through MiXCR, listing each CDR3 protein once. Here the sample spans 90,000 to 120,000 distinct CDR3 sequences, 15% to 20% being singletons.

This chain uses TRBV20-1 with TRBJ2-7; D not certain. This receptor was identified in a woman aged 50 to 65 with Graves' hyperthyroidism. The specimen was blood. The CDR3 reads CSASKRVSYEQYF. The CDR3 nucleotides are TGCAGTGCTTCTAAGCGCGTCTCCTACGAGCAGTACTTC.